The 28 T cell receptor beta chains listed next were all sequenced from one sample in a study of tumor and adjacent non-tumor tissue in lung cancer. RNA was extracted from bulk tissue without any cell sorting. Three rounds of nested PCR, following a modified ARM-PCR protocol, produced the TCRbeta library. One entry per CDR3 protein results from TCRdb running MiXCR on the multiplex PCR reads. The profile shows 60,000 to 85,000 distinct CDR3 sequences, roughly 80% of them singletons. Sequencing was performed on lung tumor tissue. The receptor set was obtained from a woman between 45 and 60 years old with non-small cell lung cancer.

With regard to this clonotype: The junction departs from germline at one end; a sequencing error may be responsible. The chain carries TRBV4-3 and TRBJ2-3; D gene ambiguous. The germline CDR1 and CDR2 sequences are LGHNA and YSLEER. The CDR3 length is 15 residues. CDR3 loop: CASRQDYTGTDTQYF. The CDR3 coding sequence is TGTGCCAGCAGACAAGATTATACAGGCACAGATACGCAGTATTTT.

As to this clonotype: This may stem from a read error, because a much larger clone lies one nucleotide away. This chain's CDR3 is CASTLASLADTQYF. In nucleotides, the CDR3 is TGTGCCAGCACCTTAGCCAGTCTTGCAGATACGCAGTATTTT. The chain recombines TRBV7-9 with TRBJ2-3; D not resolved. CDR1 and CDR2 (germline): SEHNR, FQNEAQ (reference sequence). CDR3 size: 14 residues.

J is TRBJ2-1 and V is TRBV4-1; no clear D gene. This CDR3 comprises 16 residues. With 0 bases removed from V and 4 bases from J, the gap between germline ends came to 13 bases. Germline V lookup: CDR1 MGHRA, CDR2 YSYEKL. As DNA, the CDR3 is TGCGCCAGCAGCCAAGATTCCGCTACCCGTTACAATGAGCAGTTCTTC. This gives the protein CASSQDSATRYNEQFF.

The chain is built from TRBV6-1 and TRBJ2-1, with a weak D call TRBD1 (5 bases). Germline CDR1 reads MNHNS; CDR2 reads SASEGT. The V end lost 9 bases, the J end lost 0 bases, and 18 bases lay between the germline ends. This CDR3 is 16 amino acids long. CDR3 region: CARNTIGEGSYNEQFF. The CDR3 bases are TGTGCCAGGAATACTATAGGGGAAGGCTCCTACAATGAGCAGTTCTTC.

Remarks on this clonotype: An end of the junction differs from the germline gene, which may be a read error. The chain combines TRBV29-1 with TRBJ2-5, with D perhaps assigned TRBD1 or TRBD2 (6 bases each). The CDR3 spans 16 residues. Germline CDR1 and CDR2: SQVTM and ANQGSEA. CDR3 nucleotides: TGCAGCGTCGAAGGGGGAACTAGCAGGGTTCATGAGACCCAGTACTTC. As protein: CSVEGGTSRVHETQYF.

The chain uses TRBV9 and TRBJ2-7; 7 bases agree with TRBD2. V was clipped by 3 bases and J by 0 bases; unmatched bases: 12. This CDR3 has 17 amino acids. Germline V gene sequence: CDR1 SGDLS, CDR2 YYNGEE. The CDR3 region has the DNA TGTGCCAGCAGCGCGGGACTATACCAGAGGGGCTCCTACGAGCAGTACGTC. Protein: CASSAGLYQRGSYEQYV.

A note on this clonotype: A read error may produce the germline difference seen at one junction end. The chain couples TRBV4-3 to TRBJ2-7; 8 positions match TRBD1. This CDR3 has 13 amino acids. Germline CDR1 LGHNA, CDR2 YSLEER. The CDR3 protein is CASRQGQGLKQYF. CDR3 DNA: TGCGCCAGCCGCCAAGGACAGGGCTTGAAGCAGTATTTC.

This clonotype showed up just once. This chain joins TRBV6-2 or TRBV6-3 and TRBJ2-2; maybe TRBD1 (6 bases). V lost 7 bases and J 12 bases, leaving 27 bases between the germline ends. The CDR3 is 16 amino acids. Germline-derived CDR1 and CDR2 are MNHEY and SVGEGT. The CDR3 is CASTIGWNWDTVKLFF. For the CDR3, the DNA is TGTGCCAGCACCATAGGGTGGAACTGGGACACCGTGAAGCTGTTTTTT.

By proportion, this clonotype is medium-sized. The chain uses TRBV11-1 and TRBJ2-5, with D hard to call. The CDR3 is made up of 14 amino acids. CDR1 SGHAT and CDR2 FQDESV come from the germline V gene (reference sequence). Trimming removed 3 bases from V and 1 base from J, with 9 bases in between. The CDR3 DNA is TGTGCCAGCAGCTTTTACAAGGGCCAAGAGACCCAGTACTTC. Encoded protein: CASSFYKGQETQYF.

The chain employs TRBV13 and TRBJ1-1; D unresolved. Germline CDR1 PRHDT, CDR2 FYEKMQ (reference sequence). V lost 8 bases, J lost 4 bases, and 8 bases lay in between. This CDR3 region has 11 residues. The CDR3 bases are TGTGCCAGCTGCTGGATCACTGAAGCTTTCTTT. Its translation is CASCWITEAFF.

Concerning this clonotype: One end of the junction varies from germline; a read error may be responsible. The chain uses TRBV6-1 and TRBJ2-2; the match to TRBD1 covers 9 bases. Germline V gene lookup returns CDR1 MNHNS and CDR2 SASEGT. The CDR3 runs to 15 residues. DNA for the CDR3: TGTGCCAACAGAAAGGGACAGGGAGTAACCGGGGAGTTGCTTTTT. Translation: CANRKGQGVTGELLF.

The chain links TRBV11-2 to TRBJ2-7; D is undetermined. Germline V gives CDR1 SGHAT, CDR2 FQNNGV. The V end was cut by 5 bases, the J end by 1 base, with 15 bases between. CDR3 length: 15 residues. DNA for the CDR3: TGTGCCAGCAGCCCTCGGGTTATCGGTTCCTACGAGCAGTACTTC. It yields the protein CASSPRVIGSYEQYF.

This sequence joins TRBV11-2 and TRBJ2-1; D is uncertain. This CDR3 contains 14 residues. Trimming cost V 0 bases and J 7 bases, with 10 bases left between them. Germline values: CDR1 SGHAT, CDR2 FQNNGV. The CDR3 region has the DNA TGTGCCAGCAGCTTAGAGTGGGCAACGAATGAGCAGTTCTTC. Amino acids: CASSLEWATNEQFF.

In regard to this clonotype: It may be a read error: a sequence one base away is much more abundant. The chain employs TRBV6-2 or TRBV6-3 and TRBJ2-1; maybe TRBD2 (6 bases). This CDR3 region has 16 residues. Germline V gives CDR1 MNHEY, CDR2 SVGEGT. Here the CDR3 reads CASSRAGPNSYSEQFF. CDR3 bases: TGTGCCAGCAGCCGTGCGGGGCCGAACTCCTACAGTGAGCAGTTCTTC.

This clonotype was seen just once. One junction end disagrees with the germline gene, perhaps due to a read error. The chain uses TRBV20-1 and TRBJ2-3; 7 bases are a match to TRBD1. This CDR3 comprises 17 residues. Germline values: CDR1 DFQATT, CDR2 SNEGSKA (reference sequence). The CDR3 DNA is TGCAGTGCTGGAGATCAGAGGGGGCTGATGGTCACAGATACGCAATATTTT. Translated, it gives CSAGDQRGLMVTDTQYF.

The gene calls are TRBV28 and TRBJ1-2; tentative D call: TRBD1 (5 bases). This CDR3 is 14 amino acids long. V was cut by 6 bases and J by 4 bases, with 15 bases left in between. CDR1 MDHEN and CDR2 SYDVKM come from the germline V gene. The CDR3 DNA reads as TGTGCCAGCAGCCTCTCGGGGCAGTGCTATGGCTACACCTTC. This codes for CASSLSGQCYGYTF.

Details on this clonotype: A read error may produce the germline difference seen at one junction end. The chain joins TRBV6-1 to TRBJ2-1; D is uncertain. Per the germline V gene, CDR1 is MNHNS and CDR2 is SASEGT. The CDR3 extends over 12 amino acids. The CDR3 loop reads CASSFTYSEQSF. The CDR3 DNA is TGTGCCAGCTCCTTTACCTACAGTGAGCAGTCCTTC.

In its sample, this clonotype was seen once. A read error may produce the germline difference seen at one junction end. The chain is built from TRBV11-2 and TRBJ2-3, with D perhaps matching TRBD1 (5 bases). This CDR3 region has 18 residues. Germline CDR1 reads SGHAT; CDR2 reads FQNNGV. The CDR3 region has the DNA TGTGTCAGCAGTTTCGTCGCCATGACCGGGTGGGGCTCAGATACGCAGTATTTT. Residues: CVSSFVAMTGWGSDTQYF.

In the case of this clonotype: The missing conserved phenylalanine or tryptophan at the end of this CDR3 makes a read error likely. The chain joins TRBV6-2 or TRBV6-3 to TRBJ1-5, with TRBD1 as a possible D gene (5 bases). The CDR3 sequence is 14 residues long. Germline V gives CDR1 MNHEY, CDR2 SVGEGT. CDR3 in DNA: TGTACCAGCACCCAAGGGACTGGTTATCAGCCCCAGCATTCT. Translated, it gives CTSTQGTGYQPQHS.

The sample holds a few counts of this clonotype. A junction boundary mismatches the germline segment, possibly from a read error. This chain uses TRBV5-6 with TRBJ1-4, with D possibly being TRBD1 (5 bases). The CDR3 has 14 residues. From germline, CDR1 is SGHDT and CDR2 YYEEEE. The CDR3 loop is CASRLGGSSERLFF. The CDR3 DNA sequence: TGTGCCAGCAGGCTGGGGGGAAGCAGCGAAAGACTGTTTTTT.

A remark on this clonotype: As the CDR3 is not closed by the conserved phenylalanine or tryptophan, this likely results from a read error. The J gene is TRBJ1-1, the V gene TRBV20-1, with no clear D. V was pared by 7 bases and J by 6 bases, with 15 bases between. This CDR3 region has 12 residues. Germline values: CDR1 DFQATT, CDR2 SNEGSKA (reference sequence). CDR3 residues: CSVPTPASEAFL. The CDR3 DNA sequence: TGCAGTGTTCCGACCCCCGCCTCTGAAGCTTTCCTT.

As to this clonotype: The junction departs from the called germline gene at one end, perhaps through a read error. The chain joins TRBV11-2 to TRBJ2-2; D might be TRBD2 (5 bases). The V gene's germline CDR1 is SGHAT and CDR2 FQNNGV. The CDR3 is 14 residues long. CDR3 protein: CASSKNWDTGELLF. The CDR3 DNA sequence: TGTGCCAGCAGCAAAAACTGGGATACCGGGGAACTGTTGTTT.

This sequence joins TRBV6-1 and TRBJ2-7; D might be TRBD2 (6 bases). CDR1 and CDR2 from the germline V gene are MNHNS and SASEGT. The V gene lost 1 base and the J gene lost 5 bases, with 15 bases spanning the gap. CDR3 length: 15 amino acids. In DNA form, the CDR3 reads TGTGCCAGCAGTGAAGGGCAGCGGGCCTACCACGAGCAGTACTTC. It translates to CASSEGQRAYHEQYF.

The chain couples TRBV29-1 to TRBJ2-7; D may match TRBD1 or TRBD2 (5 bases each). This CDR3 spans 14 amino acids. V lost 8 bases to trimming and J lost 9 bases, with 26 bases between them. Germline CDR1 SQVTM, CDR2 ANQGSEA. DNA for the CDR3: TGCAGCTTTGCCATAAGGGACGAAACCTACTGGCAGTACTTC. This gives the protein CSFAIRDETYWQYF.

There are many counts of this clonotype. The gene calls are TRBV12-5 and TRBJ1-2; D not resolved. Trimming took off 5 bases at V and 6 bases at J, with 13 bases between the two ends. There are 13 residues in the CDR3. Germline V CDR1 and CDR2: LGHNT, FRNRAP. CDR3 sequence (DNA): TGTGCTAGTGGTCCTGACGGAACTAATGGCTACACCTTC. Translated, it gives CASGPDGTNGYTF.

The chain carries TRBV20-1 and TRBJ2-1; the D is unclear. Per the germline V gene, CDR1 is DFQATT and CDR2 is SNEGSKA (reference sequence). This CDR3 has 14 residues. V lost 1 base, J lost 6 bases, and 13 bases lay in between. CDR3 in DNA: TGCAGTGCTAGAGGTTGGCCACACCTCAATGAGCAGTTCTTC. It is translated as CSARGWPHLNEQFF.

For this clonotype: Mismatch with germline at one junction end may stem from a read error. CDR3: CVSRYQRLGASNTGELFF. The CDR3 bases are TGTGTCAGCAGATACCAGCGCTTAGGGGCCTCGAACACCGGGGAGCTGTTTTTT. The V call is TRBV6-2 or TRBV6-3, the J call TRBJ2-2, with D tentatively TRBD1 (5 bases). This CDR3 region has 18 residues. CDR1 is MNHEY and CDR2 is SVGEGT in the germline V gene.

This clonotype was seen a few times. This may arise from a read error, as a much more abundant clone is one base away. The chain recombines TRBV20-1 with TRBJ2-1; tentative D call: TRBD2 (6 bases). Germline values: CDR1 DFQATT, CDR2 SNEGSKA (reference sequence). V lost 3 bases, J lost 4 bases, and 16 bases lay in between. This CDR3 has 15 amino acids. In DNA form, the CDR3 reads TGCAGTGCTAGTGGGACTGGCGGGTTTTACAATGAGCAGTTCTTC. Translation: CSASGTGGFYNEQFF.